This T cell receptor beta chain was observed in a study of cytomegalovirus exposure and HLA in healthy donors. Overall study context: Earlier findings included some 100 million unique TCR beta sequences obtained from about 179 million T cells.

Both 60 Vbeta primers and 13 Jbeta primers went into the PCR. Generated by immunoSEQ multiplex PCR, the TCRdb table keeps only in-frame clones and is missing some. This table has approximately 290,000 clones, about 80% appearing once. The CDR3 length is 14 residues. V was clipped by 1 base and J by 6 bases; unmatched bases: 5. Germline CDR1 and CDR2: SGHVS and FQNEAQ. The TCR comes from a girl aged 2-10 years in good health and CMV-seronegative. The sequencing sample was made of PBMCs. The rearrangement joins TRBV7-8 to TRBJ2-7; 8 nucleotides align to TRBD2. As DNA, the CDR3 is TGTGCCAGCAGCTTAGACCCGGGACTAGTCGAGCAGTACTTC. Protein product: CASSLDPGLVEQYF. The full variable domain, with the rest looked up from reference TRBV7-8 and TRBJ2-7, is GAGVSQSPRYKVAKRGQDVALRCDPISGHVSLFWYQQALGQGPEFLTYFQNEAQLDKSGLPSDRFFAERPEGSVSTLKIQRTQQEDSAVYLCASSLDPGLVEQYFGPGTRLTVT.